Given below is one T cell receptor (beta chain) in context. Healthy HIV-negative adults without recent acute infections or vaccinations served as donors. These data originate in a study of shared clonotypes between healthy human individuals. Genomic DNA from each subset was divided evenly over several immunoSEQ plates. Using 200 ng DNA, around 30,000 T cell genomes, the sorted-subset replicate PCRs were run. TCRdb's copy holds only in-frame clones and misses some; the assay was immunoSEQ multiplex PCR. The sample lists 1.6 million or so clones, less than 99% occurring once. The source is a man aged 25 to 40 in good health. Specimen: naive CD4+ T cells sorted from blood. Subset indicated: CD45RA+ positively selected.

CDR3 protein: CASSRGQIEVTEAFF. The CDR3 DNA is TGTGCCAGCTCACGGGGACAGATAGAGGTCACTGAAGCTTTCTTT. The rearrangement uses TRBV18 and TRBJ1-1, with 7 bases lining up with TRBD1. Germline V gene data show CDR1 as KGHSH and CDR2 as LQKENI. Trimming removed 4 bases from V and 4 bases from J; junction bases left unmatched: 9. This CDR3 comprises 15 residues.